The 7 T cell receptor beta chains in this list originate from one sample, sequenced in a study of blood T cell repertoires in COVID-19. Some clones are missing from TCRdb's copy, which holds only in-frame ones; the method was immunoSEQ multiplex PCR. The table includes roughly 230,000 clones, roughly 91% detected once. Material: peripheral blood. The source is a man aged 25 to 40 with COVID-19, enrolled during active disease.

This chain uses TRBV11-2 with TRBJ2-2; D unclear. The CDR3 is 15 residues long. In germline, CDR1 is SGHAT, CDR2 FQNNGV. V lost 8 bases to trimming and J lost 3 bases, with 16 bases between them. The CDR3 sequence is CASRRGAADTGELFF. The DNA for the CDR3 is TGTGCCAGCCGGCGCGGCGCGGCGGACACCGGGGAGCTGTTTTTT.

The CDR3 is CASSLGTGGNNQPQHF. Here the CDR3 DNA reads TGTGCCAGCAGCTTAGGGACAGGGGGGAACAATCAGCCCCAGCATTTT. J is TRBJ1-5 and V is TRBV7-9; TRBD1 matches at 10 bases. This CDR3 has 16 residues. Germline assignment: CDR1 SEHNR and CDR2 FQNEAQ (reference sequence). V lost 1 base, J lost 3 bases, and 3 bases stayed unmatched.

The chain combines TRBV9 with TRBJ1-2; 9 nucleotides agree with TRBD1. The CDR3 loop spans 14 amino acids. After removal of 4 bases from V and 4 bases from J, the junction contained 5 bases not matched to a gene. Germline V gene data show CDR1 as SGDLS and CDR2 as YYNGEE. CDR3 in DNA: TGTGCCAGCAGCCCGGGACAGGGCGGCTATGGCTACACCTTC. It specifies CASSPGQGGYGYTF. The variable domain in full, completed from reference TRBV9 and TRBJ1-2, reads DSGVTQTPKHLITATGQRVTLRCSPRSGDLSVYWYQQSLDQGLQFLIQYYNGEERAKGNILERFSAQQFPDLHSELNLSSLELGDSALYFCASSPGQGGYGYTFGSGTRLTVV.

V gene TRBV29-1 combines with J gene TRBJ1-1; the match to TRBD1 covers 8 bases. The germline V gene encodes CDR1 SQVTM and CDR2 ANQGSEA. J gave up 3 bases and V 6 bases, and 3 bases lay outside the gene matches. The CDR3 totals 12 residues. The CDR3 reads CSVQGADTEAFF. DNA of the CDR3: TGCAGCGTCCAGGGGGCAGACACTGAAGCTTTCTTT. Supplemented by reference TRBV29-1 and TRBJ1-1, the full variable domain reads SAVISQKPSRDICQRGTSLTIQCQVDSQVTMMFWYRQQPGQSLTLIATANQGSEATYESGFVIDKFPISRPNLTFSTLTVSNMSPEDSSIYLCSVQGADTEAFFGQGTRLTVV.

This clone was seen only once. This chain connects TRBV14 to TRBJ2-1; no definite D call. The CDR3 contains 13 residues. Trimming pared 2 bases from V and 5 bases from J, leaving 7 bases between. From germline, CDR1 is SGHDN and CDR2 FVKESK. CDR3 sequence: CASSQLLDNEQFF. Here the CDR3 DNA reads TGTGCCAGCAGCCAACTCCTAGACAATGAGCAGTTCTTC.

V usage is TRBV12-5 and J usage is TRBJ2-2; D is possibly TRBD2 (5 bases). In germline, CDR1 is LGHNT, CDR2 FRNRAP. Trimming took 4 bases from V and 6 from J, leaving 9 bases between them. The CDR3 contains 13 residues. The CDR3 coding sequence is TGTGCTAGTGGTTCGGGGTACTCCGGGGAGCTGTTTTTT. Its translation is CASGSGYSGELFF.

This clone came up once. This rearrangement joins TRBV10-1 to TRBJ1-2; no reliable D call. Germline V gene lookup returns CDR1 WNHNN and CDR2 SYGVQD (reference sequence). The CDR3 runs 12 residues. Trimming removed 8 bases from V and 0 bases from J, with 7 bases in between. The CDR3 loop reads CASCPANYGYTF. CDR3 sequence (DNA): TGCGCCAGCTGTCCAGCTAACTATGGCTACACCTTC.